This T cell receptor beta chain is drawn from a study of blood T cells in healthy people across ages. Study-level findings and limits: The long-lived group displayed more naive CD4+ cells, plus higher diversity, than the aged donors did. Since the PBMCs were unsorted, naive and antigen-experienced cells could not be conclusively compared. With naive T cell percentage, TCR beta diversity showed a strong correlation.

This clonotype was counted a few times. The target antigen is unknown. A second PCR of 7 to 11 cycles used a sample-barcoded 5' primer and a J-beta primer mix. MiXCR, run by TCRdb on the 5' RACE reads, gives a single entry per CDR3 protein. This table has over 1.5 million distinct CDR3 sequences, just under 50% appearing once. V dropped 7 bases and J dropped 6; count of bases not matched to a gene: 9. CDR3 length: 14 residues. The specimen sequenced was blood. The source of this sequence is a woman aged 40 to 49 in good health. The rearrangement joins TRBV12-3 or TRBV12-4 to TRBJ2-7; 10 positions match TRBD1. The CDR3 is CASTLAGTGVEQYF. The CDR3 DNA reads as TGTGCCAGCACCCTCGCCGGGACAGGGGTCGAGCAGTACTTC.